These 15 T cell receptor beta chains originate from one sample sequenced in a study of shared clonotypes between healthy human individuals. Clones were sequenced by immunoSEQ multiplex PCR, and TCRdb holds only the in-frame ones, with some missing. The data hold 2 million to 2.5 million clones, with 80% to 95% observed a single time. What was sequenced was naive CD4+ T cells from PBMCs. The subset: CD45RA+ positively selected. The receptors derive from a man between 18 and 35 years old in good health. Some clones in this sample may be carry-over from other donors' samples.

Regarding this clone: Other DNA sequences within the sample encode an identical CDR3. The chain joins TRBV5-8 to TRBJ2-1; D may match TRBD1 or TRBD2 (5 bases each). The V end lost 0 bases, the J end lost 2 bases, and 9 bases lay between the germline ends. The CDR3 runs 15 residues. Germline V lookup: CDR1 SGHTS, CDR2 YDEGEE. The CDR3: CASSLDRGPYNEQFF. As DNA, the CDR3 is TGTGCCAGCAGCTTGGATAGGGGACCCTACAATGAGCAGTTCTTC.

J is TRBJ2-7 and V is TRBV15; 7 bases align to TRBD1. CDR3 length: 15 amino acids. CDR1 is LNHNV and CDR2 is YYDKDF in the germline V gene (reference sequence). J gave up 1 base and V 1 base, and 4 bases lay outside the gene matches. Here the CDR3 reads CATSRGGTVSYEQYF. The CDR3 DNA reads as TGTGCCACCAGCAGAGGGGGGACAGTGTCCTACGAGCAGTACTTC.

The CDR3 region is CAAAEGENYGYTF. CDR3 nucleotides: TGTGCCGCCGCGGAGGGAGAGAACTATGGCTACACCTTC. This sequence joins TRBV28 and TRBJ1-2; no definite D call. The V end lost 11 bases, the J end lost 2 bases, and 15 bases lay between the germline ends. CDR1 is MDHEN and CDR2 is SYDVKM in the germline V gene. The CDR3 runs 13 residues.

The rearrangement uses TRBV27 and TRBJ2-1, with D possibly TRBD2 on 6 matching bases. Trimming removed 4 bases from V and 2 bases from J, with 15 bases in between. Germline V gene data show CDR1 as MNHEY and CDR2 as SMNVEV (reference sequence). The CDR3 runs 16 residues. The chain's CDR3 is CASSSQGGWAYNEQFF. The CDR3 DNA reads TGTGCCAGCAGTTCCCAAGGAGGGTGGGCCTACAATGAGCAGTTCTTC.

DNA for the CDR3: TGTGCCAGCAGCTTCACCGGGACAGTTCAAGACGAGCAGTACTTC. This translates into CASSFTGTVQDEQYF. The rearrangement links TRBV7-2 to TRBJ2-7; 7 positions match TRBD1. This CDR3 is built from 15 residues. Trimming at V came to 3 bases and at J to 5 bases, leaving 10 bases not matched to a gene. Germline V gives CDR1 SGHTA, CDR2 FQGNSA.

The chain recombines TRBV9 with TRBJ1-3, with 10 bases matching TRBD1. Germline V gives CDR1 SGDLS, CDR2 YYNGEE. This CDR3 is built from 16 residues. V lost 0 bases, J lost 5 bases, and 5 bases stayed unmatched. DNA of the CDR3: TGTGCCAGCAGCGTAGTTGACAGGGGGCCTCGAAACACCATATATTTT. It translates to CASSVVDRGPRNTIYF.

The chain couples TRBV12-5 to TRBJ2-2; 9 bases are a match to TRBD2. The CDR3 length is 15 residues. The V gene's germline CDR1 is LGHNT and CDR2 FRNRAP. Trimming cost V 4 bases and J 6 bases; bases outside gene matches: 6. CDR3 sequence (DNA): TGTGCTAGTGGTTCAAACGTAGCGGGAGCCGGGGAGCTGTTTTTT. It is translated as CASGSNVAGAGELFF.

V usage is TRBV5-4 and J usage is TRBJ1-1, with 10 bases matching TRBD1. V was clipped by 4 bases and J by 0 bases; unmatched bases: 9. Germline V gene lookup returns CDR1 SGHNT and CDR2 YYREEE (reference sequence). This CDR3 is 17 amino acids long. CDR3 loop: CASSPRGTGALNTEAFF. DNA of the CDR3: TGTGCCAGCAGCCCGCGGGGGACAGGGGCCCTGAACACTGAAGCTTTCTTT.

The chain recombines TRBV9 with TRBJ1-3, with D possibly matching TRBD1 (5 bases). The ends were cut back, 3 bases at V and 4 bases at J, with 14 bases in the middle. This CDR3 has 15 residues. Germline V lookup: CDR1 SGDLS, CDR2 YYNGEE. The CDR3 here is CASSASPGDGNTIYF. In nucleotides, the CDR3 is TGTGCCAGCAGCGCCTCCCCGGGGGACGGAAACACCATATATTTT.

About this clone: One end of the junction does not line up with germline, which may come from a read error. This chain joins TRBV5-4 and TRBJ1-1; D not certain. The CDR3 extends over 14 amino acids. CDR1 and CDR2 from the germline V gene are SGHNT and YYREEE (reference sequence). CDR3 in amino acids: CAGSQERPNTEAFF. The CDR3 coding sequence is TGTGCCGGCAGCCAAGAGCGGCCGAACACTGAAGCTTTCTTT.

The chain uses TRBV27 and TRBJ1-2, with no clear D. Germline CDR1 is MNHEY and CDR2 is SMNVEV (reference sequence). V lost 1 base to trimming and J lost 2 bases, with 11 bases between them. This CDR3 contains 15 residues. The chain's CDR3 is CASSLYGVSNYGYTF. CDR3 bases: TGTGCCAGCAGTTTATATGGCGTCAGCAACTATGGCTACACCTTC.

The CDR3 nucleotides are TGTGCCAGCAGTTTCCTCACTAGCGGGATATACTACGAGCAGTACTTC. Translated: CASSFLTSGIYYEQYF. The V gene is TRBV6-5, the J gene TRBJ2-7; 10 nucleotides line up with TRBD2. The V gene's germline CDR1 is MNHEY and CDR2 SVGAGI. V trimming: 4 bases; J trimming: 3 bases; junction bases outside the gene matches: 9. The CDR3 sequence is 16 residues long.

This clone was seen a few times. The chain has TRBV19 and TRBJ1-5; D is unclear. The CDR3 totals 14 residues. Germline values: CDR1 LNHDA, CDR2 SQIVND (reference sequence). Deletions cut 6 bases from V and 0 bases from J, with 9 bases between. In nucleotides, the CDR3 is TGTGCCAGTAGGGTAGGGCCTAGCAATCAGCCCCAGCATTTT. Translation: CASRVGPSNQPQHF.

CDR3 bases: TGTGCCAGCAGTCGGGACAGGGTTTCTCAGCCCCAGCATTTT. Amino acids: CASSRDRVSQPQHF. V usage is TRBV2 and J usage is TRBJ1-5; 9 bases are a match to TRBD1. The CDR3 is 14 residues long. With V trimmed by 5 bases and J by 6 bases, 5 bases remained unmatched. The V gene's germline CDR1 is SNHLY and CDR2 FYNNEI.

As regards this clone: The sample contains more than one DNA sequence encoding this CDR3. J is TRBJ1-1 and V is TRBV5-1; no definite D call. Deletions cut 0 bases from V and 4 bases from J, with 10 bases between. The CDR3 is made up of 14 amino acids. Germline V gives CDR1 SGHRS, CDR2 YFSETQ. CDR3 sequence reads: CASSLDRPVTEAFF. As DNA, the CDR3 is TGCGCCAGCAGCTTGGATAGGCCCGTCACTGAAGCTTTCTTT.